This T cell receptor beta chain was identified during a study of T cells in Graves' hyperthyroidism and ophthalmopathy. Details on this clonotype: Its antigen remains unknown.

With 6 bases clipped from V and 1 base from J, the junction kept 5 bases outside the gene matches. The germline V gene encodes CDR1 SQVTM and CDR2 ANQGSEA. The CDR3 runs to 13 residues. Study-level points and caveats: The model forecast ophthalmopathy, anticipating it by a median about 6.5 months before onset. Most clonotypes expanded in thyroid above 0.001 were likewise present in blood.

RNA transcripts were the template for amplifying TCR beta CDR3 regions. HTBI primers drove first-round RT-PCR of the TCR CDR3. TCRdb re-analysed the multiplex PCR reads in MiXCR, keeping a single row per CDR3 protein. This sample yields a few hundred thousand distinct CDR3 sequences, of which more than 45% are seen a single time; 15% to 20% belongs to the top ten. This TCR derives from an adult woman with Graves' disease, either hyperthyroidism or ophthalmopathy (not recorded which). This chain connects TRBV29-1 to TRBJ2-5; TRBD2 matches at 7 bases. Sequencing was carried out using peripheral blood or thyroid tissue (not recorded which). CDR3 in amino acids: CSVKGLVQETQYF. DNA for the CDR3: TGCAGCGTAAAAGGACTAGTCCAAGAGACCCAGTACTTC.